This TCR beta chain was sequenced in a study of blood T cell repertoires in COVID-19. The overall study: Sites in the United States, Italy and Spain provided acute and convalescent COVID-19 samples.

Unmatched junction bases numbered 5, after V lost 4 bases and J lost 1 base. The CDR3 has 16 residues. Germline assignment: CDR1 SEHNR and CDR2 FQNEAQ (reference sequence). This clone was observed a few times. Method: immunoSEQ multiplex PCR; TCRdb's copy keeps in-frame clones and lacks some. The data hold about 210,000 clones, with 75% to 90% observed a single time. Sequenced input: peripheral blood. The chain joins TRBV7-9 to TRBJ2-2; 8 bases align to TRBD2. This clonotype was obtained from a man aged 35 to 55 with acute or convalescent COVID-19. The CDR3 sequence is CASSSGLAGNTGELFF. The DNA for the CDR3 is TGTGCCAGCAGCTCTGGGCTAGCGGGGAACACCGGGGAGCTGTTTTTT.